This T cell receptor (beta chain) was observed in a study of blood T cell repertoires in COVID-19. Study-wide background: Spain, Italy and the United States supplied samples that represented acute and convalescent COVID-19. PBMCs, B-cell-depleted T cells, or T cells provided the cDNA or gDNA that made up the material.

V was clipped by 3 bases and J by 6 bases, with 18 bases between them. In germline, CDR1 is SEHNR, CDR2 FQNEAQ (reference sequence). CDR3 length: 16 residues. Original processing methods: Amplification from reference gene primers served as the basis for estimated nucleated cell counts. Measured with immunoSEQ multiplex PCR; TCRdb has only the in-frame clones, and not every one. V, J and clone size reflect that table, while D and trimming were determined from the DNA. The sample includes around 200,000 clones, more than 70% of them seen just once. The source material was peripheral blood. This TCR derives from a man between 18 and 29 years old with active or convalescent COVID-19. The rearrangement links TRBV7-9 to TRBJ2-1; possible D gene TRBD1, 5 bases. The CDR3 loop reads CASSFSAGIMTNEQFF. In DNA form, the CDR3 reads TGTGCCAGCAGCTTCAGCGCAGGGATTATGACCAATGAGCAGTTCTTC.